The 8 T cell receptor beta chains below come from one sample, sequenced in a study of blood T cell repertoires in COVID-19. Assay: immunoSEQ multiplex PCR; the TCRdb copy retains only in-frame clones and omits some. This repertoire shows about 300,000 clones, approximately 90% found once; its top ten account for 4% to 5%. The source material was PBMCs or T cells enriched from blood (not recorded which). These receptors were obtained from a man aged 30 to 39 who had recovered from COVID-19.

In its sample, this clone was seen once. The chain recombines TRBV2 with TRBJ2-3; TRBD2 aligns across 7 bases. This CDR3 has 15 amino acids. The junction had 7 bases not matched to a gene; V was cut back by 2 bases and J by 5 bases. The germline V gene encodes CDR1 SNHLY and CDR2 FYNNEI. CDR3: CASSESSGIQDTQYF. In nucleotides, the CDR3 is TGTGCCAGCAGTGAAAGCAGCGGGATCCAAGATACGCAGTATTTT.

V is TRBV28 and J is TRBJ1-4; D not resolved. Germline CDR1 is MDHEN and CDR2 is SYDVKM. With 5 bases removed from V and 8 bases from J, the gap between germline ends came to 18 bases. The CDR3 length is 15 residues. The CDR3 coding sequence is TGTGCCAGCAGTCCCACCTCCCCGTTGAGGGAAAAACTGTTTTTT. It yields the protein CASSPTSPLREKLFF.

This chain links TRBV14 with TRBJ2-7, with D possibly matching TRBD2 (5 bases). V lost 5 bases to trimming and J lost 1 base, with 18 bases between them. The germline V gene encodes CDR1 SGHDN and CDR2 FVKESK. This CDR3 has 16 residues. The CDR3 DNA is TGTGCCAGCAGCTCCCTGGCGGGCTCCTCTTCCTACGAGCAGTACTTC. It codes for CASSSLAGSSSYEQYF.

The rearrangement uses TRBV7-9 and TRBJ1-4; possibly TRBD1 for D (5 bases). Trimming took off 8 bases at V and 0 bases at J, with 13 bases between the two ends. The CDR3 loop spans 15 amino acids. Germline loops: CDR1 SEHNR, CDR2 FQNEAQ (reference sequence). DNA for the CDR3: TGTGCCAGCGTCGGGGGGTCCGCAACTAATGAAAAACTGTTTTTT. It is translated as CASVGGSATNEKLFF.

This clone was counted a single time. This rearrangement joins TRBV5-1 to TRBJ2-6; D is perhaps TRBD2 (5 bases). Germline V lookup: CDR1 SGHRS, CDR2 YFSETQ. The CDR3 length is 15 residues. V dropped 4 bases and J dropped 0 bases, with 8 bases sitting between them. The CDR3 coding sequence is TGCGCCAGCAGCCAAGGGAGCTCTGGGGCCAACGTCCTGACTTTC. Its translation: CASSQGSSGANVLTF.

The CDR3 spells CASSLGTGVRNEQFF. The CDR3 nucleotides read TGTGCCAGCAGCTTAGGGACAGGGGTTAGGAATGAGCAGTTCTTC. The V gene is TRBV7-2, the J gene TRBJ2-1; TRBD1 aligns across 9 bases. The germline V gene encodes CDR1 SGHTA and CDR2 FQGNSA. This CDR3 comprises 15 residues. With 1 base clipped from V and 7 bases from J, the junction kept 5 bases outside the gene matches.

Only one count was recorded for this clone. The rearrangement links TRBV7-6 to TRBJ2-1; perhaps TRBD1 as D (6 bases). V lost 5 bases and J 7 bases, leaving 9 bases between the germline ends. Germline values: CDR1 SGHVS, CDR2 FNYEAQ. The CDR3 extends over 12 amino acids. DNA for the CDR3: TGTGCCAGCAGCCCCGGACAGAATGAGCAGTTCTTC. Its translation is CASSPGQNEQFF.

V usage is TRBV19 and J usage is TRBJ1-5; tentatively, D is TRBD1 (6 bases). Trimming shortened V by 8 bases and J by 3 bases, and 8 bases separated the two germline ends. Germline CDR1 and CDR2: LNHDA and SQIVND (reference sequence). This CDR3 has 12 residues. As DNA, the CDR3 is TGTGCCAGTCGGGACACCAATCAGCCCCAGCATTTT. It specifies CASRDTNQPQHF.